This T cell receptor beta chain was observed in a study of blood T cells in healthy people across ages. V was trimmed by 0 bases and J by 0 bases, leaving 2 bases between them. Germline V lookup: CDR1 MDHEN, CDR2 SYDVKM. This CDR3 has 13 amino acids. This clonotype was observed at least ten times. A J-beta primer mix and a sample-barcoded 5' primer were used in a second PCR of about 7 to 11 cycles. There were at least 3 million CDR3-containing paired-end reads obtained from each sample. TCRdb processed the 5' RACE reads anew with MiXCR; each CDR3 protein has one entry. The sample lists some 790,000 distinct CDR3 sequences; 25% to 30% were seen once.

Sequences were obtained from blood. The rearrangement uses TRBV28 and TRBJ2-5; no firm D call. This receptor was taken from a woman aged 80 or over in good health. In DNA form, the CDR3 reads TGTGCCAGCAGTTTATGGGACCAAGAGACCCAGTACTTC. Its translation: CASSLWDQETQYF.